Each of the 21 T cell receptor beta chains below was sequenced from the same sample in a study of Graves' ophthalmopathy and Graves' hyperthyroidism. The authors amplified TCR beta CDR3 regions from RNA transcripts. HTBI primers were used in a first-round RT-PCR, which preceded a second-round multiplex PCR. TCRdb re-called the multiplex PCR reads with MiXCR, one entry per CDR3 protein. Of roughly 700,000 distinct CDR3 sequences in the sample, about 44% were seen once. The sample comprised peripheral blood. These receptors came from an adult man with Graves' ophthalmopathy.

Only a few counts were recorded for this clonotype. The chain carries TRBV6-5 and TRBJ1-1; D is unresolved. CDR3 length: 16 amino acids. From germline, CDR1 is MNHEY and CDR2 SVGAGI. V lost 5 bases and J 11 bases, leaving 27 bases between the germline ends. In DNA form, the CDR3 reads TGTGCCAGCAGTATTGGAGGGCGTTTCTTTGGGAATATGGCTTTCTTT. This codes for CASSIGGRFFGNMAFF.

The chain recombines TRBV11-2 with TRBJ2-2; D unclear. The CDR3 runs 15 residues. CDR1 and CDR2 (germline): SGHAT, FQNNGV. V was shortened by 5 bases and J by 1 base, with 11 bases between the two germline ends. The CDR3 reads CASSLRFRNTGELFF. CDR3 DNA: TGTGCCAGCAGCCTAAGGTTCCGGAACACCGGGGAGCTGTTTTTT.

V is TRBV6-5 and J is TRBJ1-1, with TRBD1 identical over 8 bases. Germline CDR1 reads MNHEY; CDR2 reads SVGAGI. The trim removed 6 bases at V and 4 bases at J, leaving 10 bases unmatched. This CDR3 is 15 amino acids long. CDR3 sequence: CASSSYSDRATEAFF. Here the CDR3 DNA reads TGTGCCAGCAGCTCCTATTCGGACAGGGCCACTGAAGCTTTCTTT.

In its sample, this clonotype was seen once. V gene TRBV5-1 combines with J gene TRBJ2-5; D is undetermined. With 4 bases removed from V and 5 bases from J, the gap between germline ends came to 21 bases. Germline assignment: CDR1 SGHRS and CDR2 YFSETQ. The CDR3 is 16 amino acids. CDR3 sequence (DNA): TGCGCCAGCAGCGTTGAACATCCCTCGGGTGGGGAGACCCAGTACTTC. Encoded protein: CASSVEHPSGGETQYF.

This clonotype was seen a handful of times. CDR3 in DNA: TGTGCCACCAGCAGAGTCTCGGGAGTGGCCTCCTACGAGCAGTACTTC. Translating it yields CATSRVSGVASYEQYF. J is TRBJ2-7 and V is TRBV15; tentatively, D is TRBD2 (6 bases). The CDR3 is 16 amino acids. Deletions cut 1 base from V and 0 bases from J, with 13 bases between. Germline loops: CDR1 LNHNV, CDR2 YYDKDF (reference sequence).

The chain uses TRBV25-1 and TRBJ2-2, with D perhaps being TRBD1 or TRBD2 (5 bases each). Germline assignment: CDR1 MGHDK and CDR2 SYGVNS. The CDR3 sequence is 14 residues long. Between the trimmed V and J ends, which lost 4 bases and 4 bases, there was a span of 10 bases. The CDR3 reads CASSATGTTGELFF. The CDR3, as DNA: TGTGCCAGCAGTGCTACGGGGACCACCGGGGAGCTGTTTTTT. Full variable domain (remainder filled in from reference TRBV25-1 and TRBJ2-2): EADIYQTPRYLVIGTGKKITLECSQTMGHDKMYWYQQDPGMELHLIHYSYGVNSTEKGDLSSESTVSRIRTEHFPLTLESARPSHTSQYLCASSATGTTGELFFGEGSRLTVL.

Remarks on this clonotype: A read error may be the cause here, since a much bigger clone is one base away. In this CDR3 the conserved last residue, phenylalanine or tryptophan, is missing, so a read error is likely. The chain employs TRBV25-1 and TRBJ2-2; D remains unclear. Germline CDR1 reads MGHDK; CDR2 reads SYGVNS. The CDR3 length is 15 residues. Written as DNA, the CDR3 is TGTGCCGGCAGTGACCTTACAGATAACACCGGGGAGCTGTTTCTT. Its protein is CAGSDLTDNTGELFL.

This clonotype came up a few times. The chain is built from TRBV7-9 and TRBJ1-1; D unresolved. There are 12 residues in the CDR3. The germline CDR1 and CDR2 sequences are SEHNR and FQNEAQ (reference sequence). V gave up 1 base and J gave up 6 bases, with 6 bases separating them. CDR3 coding DNA: TGTGCCAGCAGCTTAGGCAGCCCTGAAGCTTTCTTT. Amino acid sequence: CASSLGSPEAFF.

The CDR3 DNA is TGTGCCAGCAGTTCGCACAGTCAGGGGCGCAATCAGCCCCAGCATTTT. Translation gives CASSSHSQGRNQPQHF. The chain links TRBV25-1 to TRBJ1-5, with D perhaps matching TRBD1 (6 bases). CDR1 and CDR2 (germline): MGHDK, SYGVNS. The CDR3 consists of 16 residues. The ends were cut back, 5 bases at V and 2 bases at J, with 16 bases in the middle.

This clonotype was seen a handful of times. The chain links TRBV10-3 to TRBJ1-3, with 9 positions matching TRBD1. Trimming at V came to 10 bases and at J to 0 bases, leaving 7 bases not matched to a gene. CDR3 length: 15 residues. Germline CDR1 is ENHRY and CDR2 is SYGVKD. The CDR3 spells CASRRTGDSGNTIYF. The CDR3 nucleotides read TGTGCCAGCAGGAGGACAGGGGACTCTGGAAACACCATATATTTT.

V is TRBV29-1 and J is TRBJ1-2; 10 nucleotides line up with TRBD1. From germline, CDR1 is SQVTM and CDR2 ANQGSEA. J was trimmed by 7 bases and V by 5 bases; bases with no gene match: 13. The CDR3 consists of 15 residues. In nucleotides, the CDR3 is TGCAGCGTTCGTGAGTTGGGACAGGGGATGGCTGGCTACACCTTC. It is translated as CSVRELGQGMAGYTF.

This clonotype was counted at least ten times. The genes are TRBV19 and TRBJ2-7; 8 positions agree with TRBD2. Germline V gives CDR1 LNHDA, CDR2 SQIVND (reference sequence). CDR3 length equals 15 residues. Trimming cost V 1 base and J 2 bases; bases outside gene matches: 4. Here the CDR3 reads CASSIVAGTTYEQYF. In DNA form, the CDR3 reads TGTGCCAGTAGTATAGTAGCGGGAACGACCTACGAGCAGTACTTC.

This clonotype has just a few counts. The chain combines TRBV4-3 with TRBJ1-6; D is perhaps TRBD1 (5 bases). Germline values: CDR1 LGHNA, CDR2 YSLEER. The V end was cut by 0 bases, the J end by 8 bases, with 8 bases between. The CDR3 spans 14 residues. The CDR3 coding sequence is TGCGCCAGCAGCCAAGAGACGGGGGATTCACCCCTCCACTTT. Residues: CASSQETGDSPLHF.

As for this clonotype: Compared with germline, one end of the junction differs, possibly owing to a read error. V is TRBV19 and J is TRBJ1-6; the match to TRBD1 covers 8 bases. This CDR3 is 15 amino acids long. Germline V gene lookup returns CDR1 LNHDA and CDR2 SQIVND (reference sequence). The CDR3 nucleotides read TGTGTCAGTAGGGCTAGGACAGGGATTAATTCACCCCTCCACTTT. It is translated as CVSRARTGINSPLHF.

This sequence joins TRBV7-9 and TRBJ1-4; D is unresolved. The CDR3 is 16 amino acids. Germline CDR1 reads SEHNR; CDR2 reads FQNEAQ (reference sequence). Trimming left V 1 base short and J 0 bases short, with 9 bases between. The CDR3 is CASSLEPTTTNEKLFF. DNA of the CDR3: TGTGCCAGCAGCTTAGAACCCACCACAACTAATGAAAAACTGTTTTTT.

Note on this clonotype: One end of the junction is discordant with germline, which a read error may explain. The chain joins TRBV7-9 to TRBJ2-6; TRBD1 or TRBD2 may be the D gene (5 bases each). This CDR3 has 15 residues. Germline values: CDR1 SEHNR, CDR2 FQNEAQ (reference sequence). The CDR3 DNA reads TGCGCCAGCAGCCAAGATGCCGCTGGGACCTACGTCCTGACTTTC. This codes for CASSQDAAGTYVLTF.

This clonotype was detected ten times or more. This rearrangement joins TRBV6-4 to TRBJ1-1; D is perhaps TRBD1 (5 bases). The CDR3 spans 14 residues. Looked up from germline, CDR1 is MRHNA and CDR2 is SNTAGT. The V end was cut by 2 bases, the J end by 6 bases, with 13 bases between. CDR3 sequence: CASSDGTGGSEAFF. CDR3 sequence (DNA): TGTGCCAGCAGTGACGGGACCGGCGGTTCTGAAGCTTTCTTT.

This clonotype was counted many times. This sequence joins TRBV7-9 and TRBJ1-5, with D tentatively TRBD1 (5 bases). The CDR3 length is 15 residues. Germline V gene data show CDR1 as SEHNR and CDR2 as FQNEAQ (reference sequence). With 5 bases removed from V and 2 bases from J, the gap between germline ends came to 13 bases. Written as DNA, the CDR3 is TGTGCCAGCAGCCCCCCGGGGGATGGCAATCAGCCCCAGCATTTT. Amino acids: CASSPPGDGNQPQHF.

This clonotype has more than one count but fewer than ten. The chain carries TRBV7-9 and TRBJ2-5, with D possibly TRBD1 on 6 matching bases. Trimming cost V 3 bases and J 7 bases, with 9 bases left between them. The germline V gene has CDR1 SEHNR and CDR2 FQNEAQ (reference sequence). The CDR3 runs to 12 residues. CDR3 sequence reads: CASSFGQTTQYF. The DNA of the CDR3 is TGTGCCAGCAGCTTCGGACAGACGACCCAGTACTTC.

The sample holds many counts of this clonotype. This chain connects TRBV15 to TRBJ2-7, with a weak D call TRBD1 (5 bases). The CDR3 loop spans 16 amino acids. V was trimmed by 0 bases and J by 7 bases, leaving 19 bases between them. From germline, CDR1 is LNHNV and CDR2 YYDKDF (reference sequence). Here the CDR3 reads CATSRDKGYVSGEQYF. DNA of the CDR3: TGTGCCACCAGCAGAGATAAGGGATACGTGTCAGGGGAGCAGTACTTC.

The gene calls are TRBV9 and TRBJ2-2; 11 nucleotides agree with TRBD2. V dropped 1 base and J dropped 6; count of bases not matched to a gene: 5. The CDR3 runs 16 residues. Germline loops: CDR1 SGDLS, CDR2 YYNGEE. The chain's CDR3 is CASSVKLAGEPGELFF. The CDR3 nucleotides are TGTGCCAGCAGCGTAAAACTAGCGGGAGAACCCGGGGAGCTGTTTTTT. The variable domain in full, with the rest retrieved from reference TRBV9 and TRBJ2-2, is DSGVTQTPKHLITATGQRVTLRCSPRSGDLSVYWYQQSLDQGLQFLIQYYNGEERAKGNILERFSAQQFPDLHSELNLSSLELGDSALYFCASSVKLAGEPGELFFGEGSRLTVL.